Each of the 26 T cell receptor beta chains below was sequenced from the same sample in a study of T cells in Graves' hyperthyroidism and ophthalmopathy. RNA transcripts served as the template for amplifying TCR beta CDR3 regions. The primer set for the first-round RT-PCR of the TCR CDR3 was HTBI. TCRdb independently ran MiXCR on the multiplex PCR reads; one entry per CDR3 protein. The data hold some 720,000 distinct CDR3 sequences, with 16% observed a single time. The sample consisted of blood. The receptors shown here come from a man aged 18 to 35 with Graves' hyperthyroidism.

This clonotype has ten or more counts. The chain joins TRBV20-1 to TRBJ2-3; D tentatively reads TRBD1 or TRBD2 (5 bases each). There are 13 residues in the CDR3. Germline V gene data show CDR1 as DFQATT and CDR2 as SNEGSKA (reference sequence). V was trimmed by 5 bases and J by 0 bases, leaving 9 bases between them. The CDR3 spells CSAGRDSTDTQYF. The CDR3 DNA follows: TGCAGTGCTGGAAGGGACAGCACAGATACGCAGTATTTT.

This clonotype has only a few counts. One end of the junction is discordant with germline, which a read error may explain. The chain carries TRBV2 and TRBJ1-5; maybe TRBD1 (5 bases). The CDR3 loop spans 14 amino acids. Germline CDR1 SNHLY, CDR2 FYNNEI. The CDR3 region is CASREGMSNQLQHF. CDR3 bases: TGTGCCAGCAGGGAGGGGATGAGCAATCAGCTCCAGCATTTT.

This clonotype was seen ten or more times. The V gene is TRBV2, the J gene TRBJ1-6, with D perhaps TRBD1 (5 bases). V lost 7 bases, J lost 8 bases, and 18 bases lay in between. There are 15 residues in the CDR3. Germline CDR1 and CDR2: SNHLY and FYNNEI. CDR3 sequence: CASKAVGGDHSPLHF. DNA of the CDR3: TGTGCCAGCAAGGCCGTGGGGGGGGATCATTCACCCCTCCACTTT.

This clonotype occurred a few times. Here the CDR3 reads CASNLETALGSPLHF. CDR3 in DNA: TGTGCCAGCAATCTCGAAACAGCCCTGGGGTCACCCCTCCACTTT. The J gene is TRBJ1-6, the V gene TRBV6-1; D not certain. The germline gives CDR1 MNHNS, CDR2 SASEGT. The CDR3 totals 15 residues. V shed 7 bases and J shed 10 bases, with 20 bases lying between them.

This clonotype was recorded a few times. V gene TRBV6-1 combines with J gene TRBJ2-2; possibly TRBD1 for D (6 bases). Germline V gene data show CDR1 as MNHNS and CDR2 as SASEGT. V lost 6 bases to trimming and J lost 3 bases, with 11 bases between them. This CDR3 comprises 14 residues. The CDR3 region is CASSRGPDTGELFF. The CDR3 DNA reads TGTGCCAGCAGCAGGGGACCTGACACCGGGGAGCTGTTTTTT.

The genes are TRBV5-5 and TRBJ1-3; no clear D gene. The CDR3 covers 15 residues. The ends were cut back, 0 bases at V and 0 bases at J, with 7 bases in the middle. CDR1 is SGHKS, CDR2 YYEKEE, per germline (reference sequence). This CDR3 is CASSLEQASGNTIYF. Here the CDR3 DNA reads TGTGCCAGCAGCTTGGAGCAAGCCTCTGGAAACACCATATATTTT.

This clonotype was counted between two and nine times. This chain joins TRBV18 and TRBJ2-3, with D possibly matching TRBD2 (5 bases). CDR1 and CDR2 (germline): KGHSH, LQKENI. Trimming took off 2 bases at V and 0 bases at J, with 15 bases between the two ends. The CDR3 has 17 residues. The CDR3, as DNA: TGTGCCAGCTCACCAGATGGAAGCGGCACTAGCACAGATACGCAGTATTTT. This gives the protein CASSPDGSGTSTDTQYF.

V is TRBV7-9 and J is TRBJ2-5, with D possibly being TRBD2 (6 bases). The CDR3 is 15 amino acids. Trimming took 6 bases from V and 5 from J, leaving 19 bases between them. Per the germline V gene, CDR1 is SEHNR and CDR2 is FQNEAQ (reference sequence). The CDR3: CASSWDPSERETQYF. CDR3 sequence (DNA): TGTGCCAGCAGTTGGGATCCTAGCGAACGGGAGACCCAGTACTTC.

This clonotype was observed many times. J is TRBJ2-7 and V is TRBV20-1; a possible D gene is TRBD2 (5 bases). The CDR3 has 16 amino acids. Trimming took off 1 base at V and 0 bases at J, with 16 bases between the two ends. CDR1 and CDR2 (germline): DFQATT, SNEGSKA (reference sequence). CDR3 protein: CSARGPGIVGSYEQYF. CDR3 nucleotides: TGCAGTGCTAGAGGCCCCGGGATAGTGGGCTCCTACGAGCAGTACTTC.

This clonotype was counted only a few times. The rearrangement joins TRBV27 to TRBJ2-5; tentative D call: TRBD1 (5 bases). Deletions cut 4 bases from V and 9 bases from J, with 15 bases between. The CDR3 consists of 13 residues. Germline CDR1 is MNHEY and CDR2 is SMNVEV (reference sequence). Written as DNA, the CDR3 is TGTGCCAGCAGTTGGGGCCCGCTAATGGCCCAGTACTTC. This encodes CASSWGPLMAQYF.

The rearrangement joins TRBV7-9 to TRBJ2-2, with 7 bases fitting TRBD1. The length of the CDR3 is 15 residues. V shed 3 bases, J shed 1 base, and the junction held 2 bases outside the gene matches. Per the germline V gene, CDR1 is SEHNR and CDR2 is FQNEAQ (reference sequence). CDR3: CASSFYRGNTGELFF. The CDR3 nucleotides read TGTGCCAGCAGCTTCTACAGGGGGAACACCGGGGAGCTGTTTTTT.

This clonotype was seen more than once but under ten times. V and J are TRBV6-1 and TRBJ2-2; possibly TRBD1 for D (5 bases). This CDR3 has 15 amino acids. CDR1 and CDR2 from the germline V gene are MNHNS and SASEGT. V lost 5 bases to trimming and J lost 4 bases, with 14 bases between them. This CDR3 is CASSSRQGPTGELFF. CDR3 in DNA: TGTGCCAGCAGTTCGAGGCAGGGCCCCACCGGGGAGCTGTTTTTT.

This clonotype has a handful of counts. The chain joins TRBV3-1 to TRBJ2-1; TRBD2 matches at 8 bases. The CDR3 runs to 14 residues. Germline assignment: CDR1 LGHDT and CDR2 YNNKEL (reference sequence). Germline trimming cut 3 bases from V and 9 bases from J; bases unmatched to any gene: 7. The CDR3 region has the DNA TGTGCCAGCAGCCAGGCGGGCCGGGAGGGTGAGCAGTTCTTC. It is translated as CASSQAGREGEQFF.

Many counts were recorded for this clonotype. This chain links TRBV6-1 with TRBJ1-1; D is possibly TRBD1 (6 bases). Trimming pared 2 bases from V and 4 bases from J, leaving 8 bases between. CDR1 is MNHNS, CDR2 SASEGT, per germline. The CDR3 totals 13 residues. The CDR3 DNA sequence: TGTGCCAGCAGTGAAACAGGGCCCACTGAAGCTTTCTTT. Translating it yields CASSETGPTEAFF.

At least ten counts were recorded for this clonotype. J is TRBJ2-1 and V is TRBV3-1, with 8 bases matching TRBD2. Germline trimming cut 2 bases from V and 8 bases from J; bases unmatched to any gene: 5. Germline V gene sequence: CDR1 LGHDT, CDR2 YNNKEL (reference sequence). The CDR3 extends over 14 amino acids. The CDR3 protein is CASSQWRRGDEQFF. In DNA, the CDR3 is TGTGCCAGCAGCCAATGGAGGCGGGGGGATGAGCAGTTCTTC.

This rearrangement joins TRBV11-2 to TRBJ2-1, with 15 bases matching TRBD2. After removal of 3 bases from V and 11 bases from J, the junction contained 8 bases not matched to a gene. The germline V gene has CDR1 SGHAT and CDR2 FQNNGV. The CDR3 has 16 amino acids. The CDR3, as DNA: TGTGCCAGCAGCTTCCACTCCGGGACTAGCGGGAGGAAGCAGTTCTTC. It codes for CASSFHSGTSGRKQFF.

The CDR3 region is CASRARRGEGKGTEAFF. For the CDR3, the DNA is TGTGCCAGCAGGGCTAGGCGAGGGGAAGGAAAGGGGACTGAAGCTTTCTTT. The chain combines TRBV6-2 or TRBV6-3 with TRBJ1-1; D is perhaps TRBD1 (5 bases). Trimming pared 6 bases from V and 5 bases from J, leaving 25 bases between. This CDR3 is built from 17 residues. Germline V gene lookup returns CDR1 MNHEY and CDR2 SVGEGT.

Comment on this clonotype: One base away lies a much larger clone, so this may be a sequencing read error. The chain uses TRBV18 and TRBJ2-5, with 8 bases identical to TRBD1. In germline, CDR1 is KGHSH, CDR2 LQKENI. The length of the CDR3 is 16 residues. CDR3 nucleotides: TGTGCCAGCTCACCAAGGACAGGGAAGGGGGTAGAGGCCCAGTACTTC. Translation gives CASSPRTGKGVEAQYF.

This chain joins TRBV7-9 and TRBJ2-1; 7 nucleotides align to TRBD2. Germline V gives CDR1 SEHNR, CDR2 FQNEAQ (reference sequence). The CDR3 has 15 residues. V gave up 4 bases and J gave up 9 bases; unmatched junction bases: 12. The CDR3 DNA is TGTGCCAGCAGCTACCCGAGCGGGGTCCCGTTTGAGCAGTTCTTC. Residues: CASSYPSGVPFEQFF.

This clonotype showed up many times. This chain connects TRBV2 to TRBJ2-2; D remains ambiguous. Trimming cost V 9 bases and J 7 bases, with 21 bases left between them. The length of the CDR3 is 15 residues. Germline values: CDR1 SNHLY, CDR2 FYNNEI. DNA for the CDR3: TGTGCCAGGCTTCGGGCCCCGGAAGACGGCGGGGAGCTGTTTTTT. Residues: CARLRAPEDGGELFF.

The sample holds many counts of this clonotype. The chain has TRBV12-3 or TRBV12-4 and TRBJ1-5; D is unclear. This CDR3 has 14 residues. Trimming stripped 3 bases from V and 1 base from J, with 7 bases between. CDR3 sequence reads: CASSLRLSNQPQHF. Here the CDR3 DNA reads TGTGCCAGCAGTTTGAGGTTGAGCAATCAGCCCCAGCATTTT.

This clonotype has ten or more counts. The V call is TRBV6-2 or TRBV6-3, the J call TRBJ1-1, with D maybe TRBD1 (6 bases). Trimming stripped 0 bases from V and 0 bases from J, with 14 bases between. In germline, CDR1 is MNHEY, CDR2 SVGEGT. This CDR3 has 17 amino acids. The DNA for the CDR3 is TGTGCCAGCAGTTACTCGAACAGGGAATACATGAACACTGAAGCTTTCTTT. This translates into CASSYSNREYMNTEAFF.

This clonotype was recorded at least ten times. The genes are TRBV12-3 or TRBV12-4 and TRBJ2-7; 8 bases are shared with TRBD2. Trimming took 6 bases from V and 3 from J; bases not matched to a gene: 4. This CDR3 is 13 amino acids long. CDR3 DNA: TGTGCCAGCAGGGTAACTAGCGGCTACGAGCAGTACTTC. It encodes CASRVTSGYEQYF.

This clonotype occurred many times. In DNA, the CDR3 is TGTGCCACCAGTGATTCTCCGGGAGCAGATACGCAGTATTTT. Its translation is CATSDSPGADTQYF. The chain carries TRBV24-1 and TRBJ2-3, with a weak D call TRBD2 (6 bases). The CDR3 covers 14 residues. Germline CDR1 is KGHDR and CDR2 is SFDVKD. V was cut by 2 bases and J by 4 bases, with 9 bases left in between.

This clonotype occurred many times. This chain uses TRBV12-3 or TRBV12-4 with TRBJ1-2; D might be TRBD1 (6 bases). The CDR3 loop spans 14 amino acids. Between the trimmed V and J ends, which lost 5 bases and 5 bases, there was a span of 15 bases. The CDR3 DNA follows: TGTGCCAGCAGTGGGGGGGCCCTGGGGTATGGCTACACCTTC. This codes for CASSGGALGYGYTF.

The table lists this clonotype with a count of one. The rearrangement uses TRBV20-1 and TRBJ1-5; 8 bases fit TRBD1. The CDR3 extends over 14 amino acids. From germline, CDR1 is DFQATT and CDR2 SNEGSKA (reference sequence). After removal of 5 bases from V and 4 bases from J, the junction contained 7 bases not matched to a gene. DNA of the CDR3: TGCAGTGCTTCCAGGGGGCCCGTGAATCAGCCCCAGCATTTT. Its protein product is CSASRGPVNQPQHF.